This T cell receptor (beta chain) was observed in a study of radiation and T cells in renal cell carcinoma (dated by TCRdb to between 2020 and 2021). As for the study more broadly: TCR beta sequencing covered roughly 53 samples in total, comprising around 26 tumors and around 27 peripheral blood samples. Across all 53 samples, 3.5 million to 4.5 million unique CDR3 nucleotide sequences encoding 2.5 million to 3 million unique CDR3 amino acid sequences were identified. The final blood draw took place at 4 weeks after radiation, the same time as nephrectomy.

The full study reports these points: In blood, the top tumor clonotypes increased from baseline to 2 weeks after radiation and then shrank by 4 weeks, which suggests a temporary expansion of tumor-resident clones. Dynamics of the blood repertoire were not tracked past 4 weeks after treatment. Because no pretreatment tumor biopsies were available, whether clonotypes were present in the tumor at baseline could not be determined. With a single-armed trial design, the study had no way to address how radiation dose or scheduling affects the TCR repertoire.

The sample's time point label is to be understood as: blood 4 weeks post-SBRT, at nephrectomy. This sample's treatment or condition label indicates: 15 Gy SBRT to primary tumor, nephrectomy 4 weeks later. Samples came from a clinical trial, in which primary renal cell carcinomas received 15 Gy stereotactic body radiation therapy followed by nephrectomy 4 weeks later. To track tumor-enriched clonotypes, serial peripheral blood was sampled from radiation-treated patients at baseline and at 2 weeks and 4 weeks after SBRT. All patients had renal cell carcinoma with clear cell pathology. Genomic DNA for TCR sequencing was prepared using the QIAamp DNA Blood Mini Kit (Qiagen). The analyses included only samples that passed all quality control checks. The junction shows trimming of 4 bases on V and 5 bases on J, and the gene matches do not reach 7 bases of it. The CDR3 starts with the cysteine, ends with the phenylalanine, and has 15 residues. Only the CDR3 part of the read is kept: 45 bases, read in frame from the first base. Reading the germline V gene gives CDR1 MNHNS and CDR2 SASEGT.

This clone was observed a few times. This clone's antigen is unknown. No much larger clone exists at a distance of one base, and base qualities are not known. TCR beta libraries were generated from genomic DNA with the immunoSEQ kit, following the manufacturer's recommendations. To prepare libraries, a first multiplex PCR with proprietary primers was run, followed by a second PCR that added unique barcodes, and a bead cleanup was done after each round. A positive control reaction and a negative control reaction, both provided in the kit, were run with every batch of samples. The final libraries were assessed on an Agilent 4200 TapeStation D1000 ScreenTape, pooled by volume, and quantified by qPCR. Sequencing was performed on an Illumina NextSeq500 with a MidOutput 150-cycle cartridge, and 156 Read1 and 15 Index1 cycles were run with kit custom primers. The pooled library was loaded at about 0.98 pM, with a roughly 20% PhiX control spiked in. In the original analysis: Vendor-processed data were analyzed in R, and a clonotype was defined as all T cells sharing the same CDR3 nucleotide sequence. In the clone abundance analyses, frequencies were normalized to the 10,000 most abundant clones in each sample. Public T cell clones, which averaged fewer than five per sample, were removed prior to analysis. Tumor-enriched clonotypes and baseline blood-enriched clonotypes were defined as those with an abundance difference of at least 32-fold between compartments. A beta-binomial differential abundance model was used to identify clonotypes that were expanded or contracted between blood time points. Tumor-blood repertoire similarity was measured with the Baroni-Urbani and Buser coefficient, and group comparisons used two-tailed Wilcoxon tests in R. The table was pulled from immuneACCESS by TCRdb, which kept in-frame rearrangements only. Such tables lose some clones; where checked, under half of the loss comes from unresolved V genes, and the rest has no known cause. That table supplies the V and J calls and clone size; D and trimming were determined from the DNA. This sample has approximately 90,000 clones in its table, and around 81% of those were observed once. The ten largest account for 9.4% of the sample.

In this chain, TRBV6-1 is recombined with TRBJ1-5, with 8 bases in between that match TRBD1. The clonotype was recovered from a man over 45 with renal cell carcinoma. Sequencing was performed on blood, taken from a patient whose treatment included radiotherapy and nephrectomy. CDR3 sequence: CASSARQGIDQPQHF. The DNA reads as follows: TGTGCCAGCAGTGCACGACAGGGGATAGATCAGCCCCAGCATTTT.